Detailed here is one TCR beta chain. What it binds is unknown. These data come from a study of vaccination and CD4 T cells after COVID-19. As for the study in general: Nasal swab PCR identified SARS-CoV-2 in the convalescent patients, of whom eight to ten were mild and one severe.

The treatment: approximately 9-day PBMC culture with coronavirus spike peptide pools or control peptides (ViraFEST assay). Culture of fewer than 2.5 million PBMCs per well took place with around 10 IU/ml IL-2 and 8.5 to 10 ug/ml peptide pools. Sequencing of the DNA from cultured CD4+ T cells was carried out with the Oncomine TCR Beta short-read assay. TCRdb recomputed calls from the PCR reads with MiXCR, one row per CDR3 protein. Of 9,000 to 15,000 distinct CDR3 sequences listed, about 45% are singletons. The study, taken as a whole, reports: Vaccine-specific clones numbering 304 of 307 showed spike mono-reactivity in convalescent patients.

The TCR was taken from a human donor who had recovered from COVID-19. Sequencing was performed on CD4+ T cells from blood, cultured in vitro.

The DNA of the CDR3 is TGTGCCAGCAGTCCGCCGGGATTCCGGGGGGACTATGGCTACACCTTC. Residues: CASSPPGFRGDYGYTF. The rearrangement joins TRBV6-1 to TRBJ1-2, with D perhaps TRBD1 (5 bases). The V and J ends lost 5 bases and 3 bases respectively, with 19 bases between them. CDR1 and CDR2 (germline): MNHNS, SASEGT. The CDR3 runs to 16 residues.